The clone carrying this TCR beta chain was picked up many times. What it binds is not known. These data are taken from a study of T cell repertoires in cytomegalovirus infection. Study-level background: Researchers turned to recently identified HLA-C-restricted CMV epitopes as well as well-studied HLA-B-restricted ones. Public TCR beta signature analysis indicated the presence of both CMV infection and matching HLA type. Findings and limits, study-wide: Adding up the frequency of public TCR beta families identified people who carried CMV plus the relevant HLA. Dominating the ex vivo response were TCR beta clonotypes that were CMV-specific and HLA-C-restricted.

V was trimmed by 7 bases and J by 0 bases, leaving 13 bases between them. This CDR3 is 15 amino acids long. Per germline, CDR1 WSHSY and CDR2 SAAADI. Via MiXCR, TCRdb re-called the reads, giving one row per CDR3 protein. The sample consists of roughly 110,000 distinct CDR3 sequences, roughly 30% of them appearing once. The gene calls are TRBV10-2 and TRBJ1-3, with D perhaps TRBD1 (5 bases). This clonotype originated in a human donor in good health (CMV status not recorded). Some clones in this sample may be carry-over from other donors' samples. Material: CD8+ T cells from cultured PBMCs, obtained from culture after CMV antigen stimulation. The DNA for the CDR3 is TGCGCCAGCAAGGGACGGCGAAGCTCTGGAAACACCATATATTTT. Amino acids: CASKGRRSSGNTIYF.